This T cell receptor beta chain was identified during a study of patients and donors after allogeneic stem cell transplantation. This clonotype was observed a handful of times. The V and J ends lost 4 bases and 4 bases respectively, with 10 bases between them. There are 12 residues in the CDR3. Germline CDR1 DFQATT, CDR2 SNEGSKA (reference sequence). TCRdb redid the calling of the RT-PCR reads with MiXCR, one entry per CDR3 protein. The sample yields some 30,000 distinct CDR3 sequences, roughly a third seen once. The TCR originated in a human donor who was either an allogeneic HSCT recipient or a stem cell or donor lymphocyte infusion donor (not recorded which). It is not recorded whose cells these are; they may come from a transplant donor. The gene calls are TRBV20-1 and TRBJ1-2; D might be TRBD1 (5 bases). The sequencing input was blood, either unsorted or a sorted T cell fraction (not recorded which). The CDR3 sequence: CSAKRGSYGYTF. In DNA form, the CDR3 reads TGCAGTGCTAAAAGGGGAAGCTATGGCTACACCTTC.